One sample yielded the 25 T cell receptor beta chains listed below, sequenced in a study of T cell responses to AZD1222 COVID-19 vaccine. The method was immunoSEQ multiplex PCR; TCRdb's version includes in-frame clones alone and lacks a portion of them. The sample includes tens of thousands of clones, about 86% of them seen just once. The input for sequencing was peripheral blood, taken 28 days after the second AZD1222 dose. These receptors all stem from an adult who received the AZD1222 COVID-19 vaccine.

The chain is built from TRBV4-1 and TRBJ1-2; D perhaps matches TRBD1 (5 bases). The CDR3 sequence is 15 residues long. V was cut by 2 bases and J by 4 bases, with 14 bases left in between. Germline V gene sequence: CDR1 MGHRA, CDR2 YSYEKL. CDR3 nucleotide sequence: TGCGCCAGCAGCCAACTAATAGCGGGACCCTATGGCTACACCTTC. Protein sequence: CASSQLIAGPYGYTF.

The chain recombines TRBV5-4 with TRBJ2-7; D perhaps matches TRBD2 (6 bases). The CDR3 spans 14 residues. The germline V gene has CDR1 SGHNT and CDR2 YYREEE (reference sequence). V was shortened by 2 bases and J by 0 bases, with 9 bases between the two germline ends. The CDR3 DNA is TGTGCCAGCAGCTTCGGGGGAGGCTCCTACGAGCAGTACTTC. This sequence encodes CASSFGGGSYEQYF.

This clone was seen more than once but under ten times. The V gene is TRBV6-1, the J gene TRBJ1-2; tentative D call: TRBD1 (5 bases). Trimming left V 3 bases short and J 5 bases short, with 16 bases between. CDR3 length: 15 amino acids. Germline V gene sequence: CDR1 MNHNS, CDR2 SASEGT. This CDR3 reads CASSDGGGEQYGYTF. The CDR3 bases are TGTGCCAGCAGTGACGGCGGGGGGGAACAGTATGGCTACACCTTC.

This chain links TRBV5-1 with TRBJ1-1; TRBD1 matches 9 bases. J was trimmed by 8 bases and V by 5 bases; bases with no gene match: 7. This CDR3 region has 13 residues. Germline lookup yields CDR1 SGHRS and CDR2 YFSETQ. This CDR3 is CASSTGTGSEAFF. Written as DNA, the CDR3 is TGCGCCAGCAGTACCGGGACAGGGTCGGAAGCTTTCTTT.

This chain uses TRBV30 with TRBJ1-2; no definite D call. The germline V gene has CDR1 GTSNPN and CDR2 SVGIG (reference sequence). The CDR3 has 11 amino acids. Trimming left V 0 bases short and J 4 bases short, with 3 bases between. CDR3 in amino acids: CAWSVAYGYTF. The CDR3 DNA follows: TGTGCCTGGAGTGTGGCCTATGGCTACACCTTC.

This sequence joins TRBV14 and TRBJ2-3, with D uncertain. CDR1 and CDR2 from the germline V gene are SGHDN and FVKESK. The CDR3 covers 16 residues. The V gene lost 2 bases and the J gene lost 4 bases, with 16 bases spanning the gap. The CDR3 DNA reads TGTGCCAGCAGCCAAAAATCCCGGCGCCCCCCAGATACGCAGTATTTT. Translation: CASSQKSRRPPDTQYF.

As for this clone: The same CDR3 arises from other DNA sequences in this sample as well. The chain employs TRBV5-1 and TRBJ1-5; tentatively, D is TRBD1 (6 bases). Deletions cut 3 bases from V and 7 bases from J, with 11 bases between. Germline V gene data show CDR1 as SGHRS and CDR2 as YFSETQ. The CDR3 spans 13 residues. This CDR3 reads CASSSEGGQPQHF. The DNA of the CDR3 is TGCGCCAGCAGCTCCGAGGGGGGGCAGCCCCAGCATTTT.

The genes are TRBV6-6 and TRBJ1-1; no reliable D call. The germline CDR1 and CDR2 sequences are MNHNY and SVGAGI (reference sequence). Between the trimmed V and J ends, which lost 2 bases and 0 bases, there was a span of 10 bases. The length of the CDR3 is 15 residues. The CDR3 region is CASSYGQAMNTEAFF. The CDR3 DNA follows: TGTGCCAGCAGTTACGGGCAGGCCATGAACACTGAAGCTTTCTTT.

The chain is built from TRBV18 and TRBJ2-3; D not resolved. Germline V gene lookup returns CDR1 KGHSH and CDR2 LQKENI. V was clipped by 3 bases and J by 0 bases, with 4 bases between them. This CDR3 region has 13 residues. CDR3 protein: CASSPASTDTQYF. CDR3 nucleotides: TGTGCCAGCTCACCCGCTAGCACAGATACGCAGTATTTT.

The chain links TRBV3-1 (or the pseudogene TRBV3-2) to TRBJ1-2; D is possibly TRBD1 (5 bases). This CDR3 is built from 16 residues. Germline V gene sequence: CDR1 LGHDT, CDR2 YNNKEL (reference sequence). Trimming took 0 bases from V and 4 from J, leaving 15 bases between them. The CDR3 DNA follows: TGTGCCAGCAGCCAAGATGAGGCCAGGGTTGGCTATGGCTACACCTTC. Translated, it gives CASSQDEARVGYGYTF.

Written as DNA, the CDR3 is TGTGCCACCGAGACAGGGTCCTCTGGAAACACCATATATTTT. Translation gives CATETGSSGNTIYF. The V call is TRBV28, the J call TRBJ1-3; 7 bases line up with TRBD1. V shed 10 bases, J shed 0 bases, and the junction held 6 bases outside the gene matches. CDR3 length equals 14 residues. Germline CDR1 MDHEN, CDR2 SYDVKM. The complete variable domain, with remaining parts taken from reference TRBV28 and TRBJ1-3, reads DVKVTQSSRYLVKRTGEKVFLECVQDMDHENMFWYRQDPGLGLRLIYFSYDVKMKEKGDIPEGYSVSREKKERFSLILESASTNQTSMYLCATETGSSGNTIYFGEGSWLTVV.

The chain has TRBV6-1 and TRBJ1-3; TRBD1 is a possible D gene (6 bases). CDR1 is MNHNS, CDR2 SASEGT, per germline. V was shortened by 2 bases and J by 5 bases, with 19 bases between the two germline ends. CDR3 length: 17 residues. CDR3 sequence: CASSEFPRGALRNTIYF. DNA for the CDR3: TGTGCCAGCAGTGAATTTCCCCGGGGGGCGCTTAGAAACACCATATATTTT.

The chain recombines TRBV5-1 with TRBJ1-2; a possible D gene is TRBD1 (6 bases). The CDR3 covers 14 residues. V was cut by 4 bases and J by 6 bases, with 16 bases left in between. Germline CDR1 reads SGHRS; CDR2 reads YFSETQ. For the CDR3, the DNA is TGCGCCAGCAGCCCCGCCACCACAGGGAATGGCTACACCTTC. Encoded protein: CASSPATTGNGYTF.

This chain joins TRBV3-1 (or the pseudogene TRBV3-2) and TRBJ2-5; 7 nucleotides line up with TRBD1. V was pared by 5 bases and J by 1 base, with 7 bases of the junction left unmatched. CDR1 is LGHDT and CDR2 is YNNKEL in the germline V gene (reference sequence). The CDR3 runs to 15 residues. CDR3 in amino acids: CASSDLGQIQETQYF. The CDR3 nucleotides read TGTGCCAGCAGCGACTTGGGACAGATCCAAGAGACCCAGTACTTC.

The V and J genes are TRBV28 and TRBJ2-3; possible D gene TRBD2, 6 bases. Germline-derived CDR1 and CDR2 are MDHEN and SYDVKM. The V end was cut by 7 bases, the J end by 5 bases, with 25 bases between. CDR3 size: 17 residues. The CDR3 region is CASTTVGGTSRVDTQYF. The CDR3, as DNA: TGTGCCAGCACCACAGTCGGGGGAACGAGTAGGGTAGATACGCAGTATTTT.

This chain links TRBV5-1 with TRBJ1-3; D remains unclear. Trimming cost V 0 bases and J 2 bases, with 6 bases left between them. CDR3 size: 14 residues. Germline CDR1 SGHRS, CDR2 YFSETQ. CDR3 in DNA: TGCGCCAGCAGCTTGGACAGAGCTGGAAACACCATATATTTT. Amino acids: CASSLDRAGNTIYF.

The V gene is TRBV5-1, the J gene TRBJ1-1; D possibly corresponds to TRBD1 (5 bases). The CDR3 consists of 14 residues. Trimming stripped 7 bases from V and 0 bases from J, with 13 bases between. CDR1 and CDR2 (germline): SGHRS, YFSETQ. In nucleotides, the CDR3 is TGCGCCAGCGCTCTGGGGCCAATGAACACTGAAGCTTTCTTT. Translated, it gives CASALGPMNTEAFF.

The genes are TRBV5-8 and TRBJ1-5; 9 positions agree with TRBD1. Per germline, CDR1 SGHTS and CDR2 YDEGEE. The CDR3 runs to 15 residues. Trimming at V came to 4 bases and at J to 4 bases, leaving 6 bases not matched to a gene. The CDR3 sequence is CASSIPGTGNQPQHF. Written as DNA, the CDR3 is TGTGCCAGCAGCATCCCCGGGACAGGGAATCAGCCCCAGCATTTT.

The gene calls are TRBV6-5 and TRBJ2-7, with D tentatively TRBD1 (5 bases). The CDR3 spans 12 residues. V was cut by 5 bases and J by 2 bases, with 7 bases left in between. Germline V gene data show CDR1 as MNHEY and CDR2 as SVGAGI. CDR3 bases: TGTGCCAGCAGTCCAGGGCCCTACGAGCAGTACTTC. It encodes CASSPGPYEQYF.

The chain recombines TRBV27 with TRBJ1-2; no clear D. Germline V gene data show CDR1 as MNHEY and CDR2 as SMNVEV (reference sequence). The V and J ends lost 10 bases and 4 bases respectively, with 16 bases between them. The CDR3 sequence is 13 residues long. CDR3 amino acids: CATREPVLYGYTF. The CDR3 DNA reads TGTGCCACCAGAGAGCCAGTCCTCTATGGCTACACCTTC.

The chain recombines TRBV27 with TRBJ2-3; 14 nucleotides match TRBD2. This CDR3 is built from 18 residues. The germline gives CDR1 MNHEY, CDR2 SMNVEV (reference sequence). V was pared by 3 bases and J by 5 bases, with 10 bases of the junction left unmatched. Here the CDR3 DNA reads TGTGCCAGCAGTTTTATCGGAGGACTAGCGGGAGGTCTAGATACGCAGTATTTT. The encoded protein is CASSFIGGLAGGLDTQYF.

Here the CDR3 reads CASSLSQNTGELFF. CDR3 nucleotides: TGCGCCAGCAGCTTGTCTCAGAACACCGGGGAGCTGTTTTTT. The genes are TRBV5-1 and TRBJ2-2; D is unclear. Germline CDR1 SGHRS, CDR2 YFSETQ. V was clipped by 1 base and J by 1 base, with 5 bases between them. The CDR3 spans 14 residues.

This clone has only one observation. The chain carries TRBV3-1 (or the pseudogene TRBV3-2) and TRBJ2-1; TRBD2 aligns across 7 bases. The CDR3 is 12 amino acids. Germline V lookup: CDR1 LGHDT, CDR2 YNNKEL (reference sequence). Trimming took 6 bases from V and 10 from J; bases not matched to a gene: 6. The chain's CDR3 is CASSGGDIEQFF. In DNA form, the CDR3 reads TGTGCCAGCAGTGGGGGGGATATAGAGCAGTTCTTC.

This sequence joins TRBV25-1 and TRBJ2-6; a weak D match, TRBD2 (6 bases). CDR1 MGHDK and CDR2 SYGVNS come from the germline V gene. The V end lost 6 bases, the J end lost 1 base, and 13 bases lay between the germline ends. This CDR3 has 16 amino acids. The CDR3 here is CASSDLGGSGANVLTF. The CDR3, as DNA: TGTGCCAGCAGCGACTTGGGGGGTTCTGGGGCCAACGTCCTGACTTTC.

This clone was seen a single time. This rearrangement joins TRBV19 to TRBJ2-3; D may match TRBD1 or TRBD2 (5 bases each). Between the trimmed V and J ends, which lost 3 bases and 3 bases, there was a span of 10 bases. In germline, CDR1 is LNHDA, CDR2 SQIVND (reference sequence). The CDR3 length is 14 residues. The CDR3 loop reads CASSIGGRTDTQYF. In DNA, the CDR3 is TGTGCCAGTAGTATTGGGGGACGGACAGATACGCAGTATTTT.